The 26 T cell receptor beta chains below come from one sample, sequenced in a study of CD8+ T cells in alopecia areata. The treatment here: oral pan-JAK inhibitor, 5-10 mg twice daily. As the sequencing template, cDNA was produced by extracting RNA and reverse transcribing it. Only in-frame clones appear in the TCRdb table, and some are missing; sequencing was by immunoSEQ multiplex PCR. The sample carries some 200,000 clones, roughly 44% recorded once. The sequenced sample was CD4+ T cells sorted from blood, obtained around week 37, from a patient treated with tofacitinib. The receptors stem from a human donor with alopecia areata.

The chain couples TRBV15 to TRBJ2-3; no firm D call. The CDR3 is made up of 15 amino acids. V lost 1 base and J lost 2, with 10 bases in between. CDR1 and CDR2 (germline): LNHNV, YYDKDF (reference sequence). Here the CDR3 reads CATSRGADSTDTQYF. CDR3 coding DNA: TGTGCCACCAGCAGAGGGGCGGATTCCACAGATACGCAGTATTTT. Full variable domain (outside the CDR3, taken from reference TRBV15 and TRBJ2-3): DAMVIQNPRYQVTQFGKPVTLSCSQTLNHNVMYWYQQKSSQAPKLLFHYYDKDFNNEADTPDNFQSRRPNTSFCFLDIRSPGLGDTAMYLCATSRGADSTDTQYFGPGTRLTVL.

This clone was seen a single time. The CDR3 region is CASSSRLARETQYF. The CDR3 DNA follows: TGTGCCAGCAGCTCTCGACTAGCTCGAGAGACCCAGTACTTC. The J gene is TRBJ2-5, the V gene TRBV7-2, with 7 positions matching TRBD2. From germline, CDR1 is SGHTA and CDR2 FQGNSA. The CDR3 totals 14 residues. V was pared by 4 bases and J by 4 bases, with 6 bases of the junction left unmatched.

The chain uses TRBV11-2 and TRBJ2-3, with D tentatively TRBD2 (7 bases). Germline CDR1 is SGHAT and CDR2 is FQNNGV. V lost 5 bases, J lost 0 bases, and 24 bases lay in between. This CDR3 comprises 19 residues. The DNA of the CDR3 is TGTGCCAGCAGCCCCGCCAGAGGGGGGGGAGCGGTGAGCACAGATACGCAGTATTTT. Translated, it gives CASSPARGGGAVSTDTQYF.

The chain carries TRBV5-1 and TRBJ2-1, with 7 positions matching TRBD2. V gave up 7 bases and J gave up 9 bases; unmatched junction bases: 7. The V gene's germline CDR1 is SGHRS and CDR2 YFSETQ. The length of the CDR3 is 12 residues. The CDR3 loop is CASYLTGGEQFF. The CDR3 region has the DNA TGCGCCAGCTATCTAACGGGGGGTGAGCAGTTCTTC.

The V and J genes are TRBV7-2 and TRBJ2-6; no reliable D call. Trimming took off 0 bases at V and 0 bases at J, with 9 bases between the two ends. Germline loops: CDR1 SGHTA, CDR2 FQGNSA. The CDR3 has 17 residues. The CDR3 region has the DNA TGTGCCAGCAGCTTAGCTCCCCCACGCTCTGGGGCCAACGTCCTGACTTTC. Translating gives CASSLAPPRSGANVLTF.

The chain links TRBV29-1 to TRBJ2-7, with 7 nucleotides matching TRBD1. Germline assignment: CDR1 SQVTM and CDR2 ANQGSEA. CDR3 size: 15 residues. J gave up 0 bases and V 6 bases, and 11 bases lay outside the gene matches. CDR3 in amino acids: CSVWRPGTVSYEQYF. DNA for the CDR3: TGCAGCGTGTGGCGTCCCGGGACAGTCTCCTACGAGCAGTACTTC.

The chain has TRBV7-9 and TRBJ2-5; 12 bases are a match to TRBD2. This CDR3 contains 16 residues. The germline V gene encodes CDR1 SEHNR and CDR2 FQNEAQ (reference sequence). V lost 1 base, J lost 3 bases, and 3 bases stayed unmatched. CDR3 protein: CASSLGASGREETQYF. The CDR3 DNA sequence: TGTGCCAGCAGCTTAGGAGCTAGCGGGAGGGAAGAGACCCAGTACTTC.

This clone occurred a few times. The chain combines TRBV28 with TRBJ2-4, with D perhaps given as TRBD1 or TRBD2 (5 bases each). The CDR3 is 15 residues long. From germline, CDR1 is MDHEN and CDR2 SYDVKM. V was pared by 7 bases and J by 3 bases, with 16 bases between. CDR3 in amino acids: CASIGSGTGKNIQYF. In DNA, the CDR3 is TGTGCCAGCATCGGGTCGGGAACAGGCAAAAACATTCAGTACTTC.

The chain joins TRBV2 to TRBJ2-1; 8 bases align to TRBD2. The CDR3 has 15 amino acids. The junction had 9 bases not matched to a gene; V was cut back by 4 bases and J by 7 bases. Germline CDR1 reads SNHLY; CDR2 reads FYNNEI. CDR3: CASSVRAGVGNEQFF. Here the CDR3 DNA reads TGTGCCAGCAGTGTTCGAGCGGGAGTGGGGAATGAGCAGTTCTTC.

This clone was picked up a small number of times. CDR3 amino acids: CASSLQDLTEAFF. CDR3 bases: TGTGCCAGCAGTTTACAAGACCTCACTGAAGCTTTCTTT. V gene TRBV28 combines with J gene TRBJ1-1; D uncertain. Germline-derived CDR1 and CDR2 are MDHEN and SYDVKM. Trimming stripped 2 bases from V and 4 bases from J, with 8 bases between. The CDR3 extends over 13 amino acids.

The V and J genes are TRBV15 and TRBJ2-3; tentative D call: TRBD2 (6 bases). This CDR3 region has 14 residues. Germline lookup yields CDR1 LNHNV and CDR2 YYDKDF (reference sequence). Trimming pared 5 bases from V and 2 bases from J, leaving 11 bases between. This CDR3 reads CATSEVAATDTQYF. The CDR3 DNA is TGTGCCACCAGCGAGGTAGCGGCCACAGATACGCAGTATTTT.

This clone turned up a few times. V and J are TRBV4-2 and TRBJ1-1; 8 nucleotides align to TRBD1. The CDR3 runs to 14 residues. The trim removed 7 bases at V and 3 bases at J, leaving 7 bases unmatched. Per the germline V gene, CDR1 is LGHNA and CDR2 is YNFKEQ. This CDR3 is CASTGQGLDTEAFF. CDR3 DNA sequence: TGTGCCAGCACCGGACAGGGACTTGACACTGAAGCTTTCTTT.

This chain uses TRBV30 with TRBJ1-3, with D hard to call. Trimming stripped 2 bases from V and 2 bases from J, with 16 bases between. The germline CDR1 and CDR2 sequences are GTSNPN and SVGIG (reference sequence). The CDR3 is 16 residues long. CDR3 in amino acids: CAWSLGRSYAGNTIYF. CDR3 nucleotide sequence: TGTGCCTGGAGTCTTGGCAGGAGCTACGCTGGAAACACCATATATTTT.

This clone has a handful of counts. The rearrangement links TRBV30 to TRBJ2-5, with 7 positions matching TRBD2. Germline V gives CDR1 GTSNPN, CDR2 SVGIG (reference sequence). The CDR3 has 13 amino acids. V shed 0 bases, J shed 5 bases, and the junction held 3 bases outside the gene matches. CDR3 loop: CAWSVLAGETQYF. CDR3 DNA: TGTGCCTGGAGTGTTTTAGCGGGTGAGACCCAGTACTTC.

The CDR3, as DNA: TGTGCCACCAGCAAAGGCGACCCACCCGGCGGGGAGCTGTTTTTT. Translation: CATSKGDPPGGELFF. The chain carries TRBV15 and TRBJ2-2; D remains unclear. V lost 4 bases and J 7 bases, leaving 16 bases between the germline ends. The germline V gene encodes CDR1 LNHNV and CDR2 YYDKDF (reference sequence). The CDR3 runs 15 residues. Full variable domain (outside the CDR3, taken from reference TRBV15 and TRBJ2-2): DAMVIQNPRYQVTQFGKPVTLSCSQTLNHNVMYWYQQKSSQAPKLLFHYYDKDFNNEADTPDNFQSRRPNTSFCFLDIRSPGLGDTAMYLCATSKGDPPGGELFFGEGSRLTVL.

DNA for the CDR3: TGTGCCATCAGCGACGGCGGGACTAGCGGAATTTTCAAAAACATTCAGTACTTC. Encoded protein: CAISDGGTSGIFKNIQYF. V usage is TRBV10-3 and J usage is TRBJ2-4, with 11 bases lining up with TRBD2. The CDR3 extends over 18 amino acids. Trimming removed 6 bases from V and 3 bases from J; junction bases left unmatched: 13. The germline V gene encodes CDR1 ENHRY and CDR2 SYGVKD.

This rearrangement joins TRBV9 to TRBJ1-1; the D is unclear. CDR3 length: 13 amino acids. V was pared by 0 bases and J by 3 bases, with 6 bases between. Germline loops: CDR1 SGDLS, CDR2 YYNGEE. For the CDR3, the DNA is TGTGCCAGCAGCGTAGCTTTGGACACTGAAGCTTTCTTT. This encodes CASSVALDTEAFF.

This clone came up a few times. The gene calls are TRBV7-8 and TRBJ2-1; 7 nucleotides agree with TRBD2. Germline V gene sequence: CDR1 SGHVS, CDR2 FQNEAQ. Trimming cost V 6 bases and J 0 bases; bases outside gene matches: 8. The CDR3 has 16 residues. CDR3 in DNA: TGTGCCAGCAGGATCTCCGGGACTACCTCCTACAATGAGCAGTTCTTC. This sequence encodes CASRISGTTSYNEQFF.

This clone came up a few times. This chain joins TRBV19 and TRBJ1-1, with no clear D. V dropped 7 bases and J dropped 4 bases, with 22 bases sitting between them. The V gene's germline CDR1 is LNHDA and CDR2 SQIVND (reference sequence). The CDR3 extends over 16 amino acids. The CDR3 region is CASTYDRGPVLTEAFF. The CDR3 nucleotides read TGTGCCAGTACCTACGACCGGGGTCCGGTTCTCACTGAAGCTTTCTTT.

This chain uses TRBV7-2 with TRBJ2-1; no definite D call. Trimming shortened V by 5 bases and J by 8 bases, and 13 bases separated the two germline ends. The CDR3 loop spans 13 amino acids. Germline loops: CDR1 SGHTA, CDR2 FQGNSA. In DNA form, the CDR3 reads TGTGCCAGCAGCAATCTGGTGATCGATGAGCAGTTCTTC. It is translated as CASSNLVIDEQFF.

The chain uses TRBV5-1 and TRBJ1-5; no clear D. The CDR3 consists of 13 residues. Germline lookup yields CDR1 SGHRS and CDR2 YFSETQ. Deletions cut 4 bases from V and 3 bases from J, with 8 bases between. In DNA, the CDR3 is TGCGCCAGCAGCCCTACAACCAATCAGCCCCAGCATTTT. It codes for CASSPTTNQPQHF. The whole variable domain, filled in from reference TRBV5-1 and TRBJ1-5, reads KAGVTQTPRYLIKTRGQQVTLSCSPISGHRSVSWYQQTPGQGLQFLFEYFSETQRNKGNFPGRFSGRQFSNSRSEMNVSTLELGDSALYLCASSPTTNQPQHFGDGTRLSIL.

The chain is built from TRBV13 and TRBJ2-1, with D possibly being TRBD2 (5 bases). CDR1 PRHDT and CDR2 FYEKMQ come from the germline V gene (reference sequence). The CDR3 covers 13 residues. The ends were cut back, 5 bases at V and 7 bases at J, with 12 bases in the middle. CDR3 bases: TGTGCCAGCAGCCCACGACGGGGTAATGAGCAGTTCTTC. Protein: CASSPRRGNEQFF.

The chain combines TRBV30 with TRBJ2-7; tentative D call: TRBD1 (5 bases). Per germline, CDR1 GTSNPN and CDR2 SVGIG (reference sequence). The CDR3 runs 17 residues. V lost 3 bases and J lost 5, with 26 bases in between. The CDR3 DNA is TGTGCCTGGAGAAGACAGACGACCTACCTATCCTACCACGAGCAGTACTTC. Translation: CAWRRQTTYLSYHEQYF.

This clone occurred once. An end of the junction differs from the germline gene, which may be a read error. This rearrangement joins TRBV7-8 to TRBJ2-7; 7 bases are a match to TRBD2. Germline V gene sequence: CDR1 SGHVS, CDR2 FQNEAQ. This CDR3 has 16 residues. The CDR3 DNA sequence: TGCGCCAGCAGCCAAGATCTCGGACTAGAGGGCTACGAGCAGTACTTC. Amino acids: CASSQDLGLEGYEQYF.

In its sample, this clone was seen a few times. The gene calls are TRBV2 and TRBJ2-2; D remains unclear. This CDR3 region has 11 residues. The germline gives CDR1 SNHLY, CDR2 FYNNEI. The ends were cut back, 7 bases at V and 3 bases at J, with 3 bases in the middle. CDR3 in amino acids: CASIDTGELFF. The CDR3 coding sequence is TGTGCCAGCATCGACACCGGGGAGCTGTTTTTT.

In this sample, this clone turned up a few times. V usage is TRBV2 and J usage is TRBJ2-7; 9 positions match TRBD2. V was clipped by 7 bases and J by 4 bases; unmatched bases: 8. CDR3 size: 14 residues. In germline, CDR1 is SNHLY, CDR2 FYNNEI. The DNA of the CDR3 is TGTGCCAGCATGTGGTCTAGCGGGAATTACGAGCAGTACTTC. It yields the protein CASMWSSGNYEQYF.